Reported below is one T cell receptor (beta chain). Its target is unknown. These data come from a study of B cell selection in AIRE deficiency. V was trimmed by 5 bases and J by 2 bases, leaving 18 bases between them. Germline V gene data show CDR1 as SGHAT and CDR2 as FQDESV (reference sequence). The CDR3 contains 16 residues. Broader study findings: About 30% of healthy-shared Treg TCRbeta sequences appeared in patient Tconv cells. Shared Treg sequences had shorter CDR3s, biased toward rearrangements with few non-templated insertions. In TCRBV usage, CDR3 length and diversity, patient Tconv and Treg cells matched healthy donors.

Regulatory T cells were sorted as CD4+CD25hiCD127low/negative. Original analysis: Patients' Tregs yielded some 5.6x10^4 distinct TCRbeta sequences; donors' fewer than 100,000. The protocol was immunoSEQ multiplex PCR, while the TCRdb copy is restricted to in-frame clones and leaves out a portion. Clonal size and the V and J genes are those of that table, whereas D and trimming came from the DNA. This sample has more than 12,000 clones, with about 93% found just once. The specimen was Tregs sorted from PBMCs. The V gene is TRBV11-1, the J gene TRBJ1-2; the D is unclear. This TCR came from a human donor with AIRE deficiency. The DNA for the CDR3 is TGTGCCAGCAGCCCCCCCCCAGCGAAATTAAACTATGGCTACACCTTC. This translates into CASSPPPAKLNYGYTF.